The 17 T cell receptor beta chains reported below all come from one sample, sequenced in a study of blood T cell repertoires in COVID-19. The method was immunoSEQ multiplex PCR; TCRdb's version includes in-frame clones alone and lacks a portion of them. In the table there are over 20,000 clones, about 91% of which are singletons. Sequenced material: peripheral blood. These receptor sequences come from a human donor in a cohort sampled during active COVID-19.

The chain carries TRBV28 and TRBJ2-7, with 8 bases matching TRBD1. V lost 8 bases and J lost 5; bases outside the gene matches: 11. CDR1 MDHEN and CDR2 SYDVKM come from the germline V gene. The CDR3 has 14 residues. CDR3 in DNA: TGTGCCAGCTGCTCCAGGACAGGGAGGCACGAGCAGTACTTC. Protein sequence: CASCSRTGRHEQYF.

The rearrangement uses TRBV7-9 and TRBJ1-3, with TRBD1 matching over 9 bases. The CDR3 runs 14 residues. V shed 4 bases, J shed 4 bases, and the junction held 2 bases outside the gene matches. Germline CDR1 is SEHNR and CDR2 is FQNEAQ (reference sequence). The CDR3 DNA sequence: TGTGCCAGCAGCTGGACAGGGGAAGGAAACACCATATATTTT. Translating gives CASSWTGEGNTIYF.

The chain recombines TRBV9 with TRBJ2-7; 11 nucleotides agree with TRBD1. The CDR3 has 17 residues. From germline, CDR1 is SGDLS and CDR2 YYNGEE. With V trimmed by 0 bases and J by 2 bases, 7 bases remained unmatched. DNA of the CDR3: TGTGCCAGCAGCGTAGCATCAGGGACAGGGGGGCCCTACGAGCAGTACTTC. Its translation is CASSVASGTGGPYEQYF.

The chain is built from TRBV5-4 and TRBJ2-1; D might be TRBD2 (6 bases). Trimming stripped 7 bases from V and 0 bases from J, with 14 bases between. CDR1 is SGHNT and CDR2 is YYREEE in the germline V gene (reference sequence). CDR3 size: 15 residues. The CDR3: CASGSGGSSYNEQFF. The CDR3 DNA reads TGTGCCAGCGGCTCCGGGGGAAGCTCCTACAATGAGCAGTTCTTC.

The V and J genes are TRBV7-8 and TRBJ1-2; 7 bases line up with TRBD1. Germline CDR1 SGHVS, CDR2 FQNEAQ. The V segment lost 5 bases and the J segment 4 bases; nucleotides outside the gene matches: 7. The CDR3 is 14 residues long. In DNA form, the CDR3 reads TGTGCCAGCAGCACGACAGGGTCGCCCTATGGCTACACCTTC. Amino acid sequence: CASSTTGSPYGYTF.

The chain uses TRBV7-9 and TRBJ1-1; 7 bases align to TRBD1. The CDR3 consists of 15 residues. The V gene's germline CDR1 is SEHNR and CDR2 FQNEAQ (reference sequence). V trimming: 1 base; J trimming: 0 bases; junction bases outside the gene matches: 2. This CDR3 reads CASSLEGAVNTEAFF. CDR3 DNA sequence: TGTGCCAGCAGCTTAGAGGGGGCTGTGAACACTGAAGCTTTCTTT.

V usage is TRBV25-1 and J usage is TRBJ2-1, with 13 bases that match TRBD2. CDR1 and CDR2 (germline): MGHDK, SYGVNS. V trimming: 4 bases; J trimming: 6 bases; junction bases outside the gene matches: 3. This CDR3 region has 15 residues. The CDR3, as DNA: TGTGCCAGCAGTGGAAGGACTAGCGGGGGCAATGAGCAGTTCTTC. It encodes CASSGRTSGGNEQFF.

This rearrangement joins TRBV11-3 to TRBJ1-2; 7 nucleotides align to TRBD1. Germline-derived CDR1 and CDR2 are SGHNT and YENEEA. The CDR3 sequence is 17 residues long. J was trimmed by 4 bases and V by 0 bases; bases with no gene match: 11. The CDR3 DNA reads TGTGCCAGCAGCTTAGAGTTGACAGGGAATATGGGCTATGGCTACACCTTC. Amino acid sequence: CASSLELTGNMGYGYTF.

The chain uses TRBV12-3 or TRBV12-4 and TRBJ2-6; D not certain. This CDR3 is built from 13 residues. The ends were cut back, 6 bases at V and 5 bases at J, with 8 bases in the middle. CDR3 DNA: TGTGCCAGCAGCACCGGTAGGGCCAACGTCCTGACTTTC. This sequence encodes CASSTGRANVLTF.

CDR3: CASSPIPGTGGLDTQYF. Here the CDR3 DNA reads TGCGCCAGCAGCCCAATCCCCGGGACAGGGGGACTAGATACGCAGTATTTT. The gene calls are TRBV5-1 and TRBJ2-3; 11 positions agree with TRBD1. This CDR3 is 17 amino acids long. V was clipped by 4 bases and J by 5 bases; unmatched bases: 12. The germline V gene has CDR1 SGHRS and CDR2 YFSETQ.

This chain links TRBV6-5 with TRBJ1-3, with D unclear. CDR1 and CDR2 from the germline V gene are MNHEY and SVGAGI. There are 14 residues in the CDR3. The germline V and J ends were trimmed by 7 bases and 0 bases, with 10 bases remaining between them. CDR3 sequence: CASKPTDSGNTIYF. In nucleotides, the CDR3 is TGTGCCAGCAAACCAACAGACTCTGGAAACACCATATATTTT.

This clone has only a few counts. This chain uses TRBV6-1 with TRBJ1-2; D remains ambiguous. Germline V gene sequence: CDR1 MNHNS, CDR2 SASEGT. This CDR3 has 16 amino acids. V was clipped by 4 bases and J by 1 base, with 16 bases between them. CDR3: CASSASLETSNYGYTF. Here the CDR3 DNA reads TGTGCCAGCAGTGCATCCTTAGAGACAAGTAACTATGGCTACACCTTC.

The chain employs TRBV11-2 and TRBJ2-2; D is perhaps TRBD2 (6 bases). CDR1 and CDR2 (germline): SGHAT, FQNNGV. There are 13 residues in the CDR3. Trimming removed 7 bases at V and 7 bases at J, with 13 bases between. CDR3 residues: CASKKFGGGELFF. CDR3 DNA: TGTGCCAGCAAGAAATTCGGGGGCGGGGAGCTGTTTTTT.

The chain joins TRBV12-2 to TRBJ1-2; TRBD1, the table's D call, was not compared with the DNA. TRBV12-2 is flagged as a pseudogene. CDR3 length: 15 residues. The CDR3 spells CASRFTGPLADGYTF. CDR3 in DNA: TGTGCAAGTCGCTTTACAGGTCCTCTCGCGGATGGCTACACCTTC.

V gene TRBV4-1 combines with J gene TRBJ2-3; D perhaps matches TRBD1 (8 bases). CDR1 and CDR2 from the germline V gene are MGHRA and YSYEKL. CDR3 size: 18 residues. Trimming took 4 bases from V and 1 from J, leaving 21 bases between them. This CDR3 reads CASSPYTGGLSGTDTQYF. In DNA, the CDR3 is TGCGCCAGCAGCCCATATACAGGGGGACTATCGGGCACAGATACGCAGTATTTT.

This clone was detected only once. This chain joins TRBV7-2 and TRBJ1-6; D not certain. Germline V lookup: CDR1 SGHTA, CDR2 FQGNSA. CDR3 length: 17 amino acids. Trimming shortened V by 5 bases and J by 0 bases, and 14 bases separated the two germline ends. CDR3 coding DNA: TGTGCCAGCAGCCCCCGGACTGTTAGCTCCTATAATTCACCCCTCCACTTT. Translated: CASSPRTVSSYNSPLHF.

The chain has TRBV10-1 and TRBJ2-1; 15 nucleotides match TRBD2. V lost 5 bases, J lost 9 bases, and 11 bases stayed unmatched. This CDR3 has 17 amino acids. Germline lookup yields CDR1 WNHNN and CDR2 SYGVQD (reference sequence). In nucleotides, the CDR3 is TGCGCCAGCAGTCCAAGGGCCGGGACTAGCGGGAGGAGTGAGCAGTTCTTC. Translating gives CASSPRAGTSGRSEQFF.